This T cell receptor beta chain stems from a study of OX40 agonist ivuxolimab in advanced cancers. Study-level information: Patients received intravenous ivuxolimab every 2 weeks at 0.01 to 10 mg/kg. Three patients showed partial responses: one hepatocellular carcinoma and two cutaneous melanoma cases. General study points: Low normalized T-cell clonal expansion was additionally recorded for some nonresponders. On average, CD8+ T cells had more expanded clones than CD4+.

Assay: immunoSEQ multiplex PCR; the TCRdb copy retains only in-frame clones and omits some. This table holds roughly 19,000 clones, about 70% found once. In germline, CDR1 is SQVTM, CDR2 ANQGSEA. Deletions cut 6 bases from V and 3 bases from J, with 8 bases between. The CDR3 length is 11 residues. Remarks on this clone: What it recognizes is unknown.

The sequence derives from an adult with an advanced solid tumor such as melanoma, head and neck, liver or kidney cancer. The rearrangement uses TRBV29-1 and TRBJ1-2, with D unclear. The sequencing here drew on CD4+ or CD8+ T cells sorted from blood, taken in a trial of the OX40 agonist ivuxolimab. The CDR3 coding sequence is TGCAGCGTCCCGCAGGACTATGGCTACACCTTC. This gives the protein CSVPQDYGYTF.